This TCR beta chain was identified in a study of neoadjuvant anti-PD-1 for oral cavity cancer. CDR1 is SEHNR and CDR2 is FQNEAQ in the germline V gene (reference sequence). The length of the CDR3 is 14 residues. Trimming cost V 5 bases and J 14 bases; bases outside gene matches: 8. This clone has only a few counts. Sequencing was performed with immunoSEQ multiplex PCR; in TCRdb, only in-frame clones are kept and a portion is missing. Of some 31,000 clones in the sample, around four fifths were seen once. Time point indicated: after neoadjuvant nivolumab, at surgical resection. The sample consisted of PBMCs, taken after nivolumab (anti-PD-1) treatment. The clonotype originates from a person aged 40 to 85 with oral cavity squamous cell carcinoma. J is TRBJ1-6 and V is TRBV7-9; 11 positions match TRBD1. The CDR3 sequence is CASSRDRGLSSLHF. Written as DNA, the CDR3 is TGTGCCAGCAGCCGGGACAGGGGGTTGAGTTCCCTCCACTTT.